A selection of T cell receptor beta chains follows, all from one sample in a study of graft-versus-host responses after intestinal transplantation. This table comes from immunoSEQ multiplex PCR, and its TCRdb copy is limited to in-frame clones, with some not included. Of over 40,000 clones listed, 90% to 95% were seen once; the top ten hold about 5.5%. The sample in question was PBMCs, obtained roughly 860 days after a first intestinal transplant, on the day of a second. All receptors derive from a human patient who received an intestinal transplant, so some T cells may come from the graft donor. Each CDR3 is given with its conserved first and last residue. The order of the fields is J gene, D gene, V gene, clone size, CDR3 protein, CDR3 DNA. The D gene is left open where the match is weak. For some rows the clone size is stated as once, few or many, or as a class when expanded; others skip it.

>TRBJ2-1|NA|TRBV18|NA
CASSSRGTRSTYNEQFF
TGTGCCAGCTCATCGAGGGGGACCAGGAGCACCTACAATGAGCAGTTCTTC
>TRBJ1-4|NA|TRBV27|NA
CATRGWASNEKLFF
TGTGCCACCCGAGGATGGGCATCTAATGAAAAACTGTTTTTT
>TRBJ1-1|NA|TRBV7-2|NA
CASSSIRNTEAFF
TGTGCCAGCAGCTCTATACGGAACACTGAAGCTTTCTTT
>TRBJ2-7|TRBD1|TRBV27|NA
CASSLQTGSVAGQYF
TGTGCCAGCAGTTTACAGACAGGGTCCGTGGCAGGGCAGTACTTC
>TRBJ2-1|NA|TRBV6-4|NA
CASSDANHNEQFF
TGTGCCAGCAGTGACGCTAACCACAATGAGCAGTTCTTC
>TRBJ1-4|NA|TRBV28|NA
CASSPTTGSLIKLFF
TGTGCCAGCAGTCCTACGACAGGATCCTTGATAAAACTGTTTTTT
>TRBJ2-2|NA|TRBV7-9|NA
CASSSGWGHTGELFF
TGTGCCAGCAGCTCTGGATGGGGCCACACCGGGGAGCTGTTTTTT
>TRBJ2-3|NA|TRBV6-1|NA
CASSEGVGTQYF
TGTGCCAGCAGTGAAGGGGTTGGCACGCAGTATTTT
>TRBJ1-4|NA|TRBV5-1|NA
CASSLVGGAEKLFF
TGCGCCAGCAGCCTGGTAGGGGGGGCTGAAAAACTGTTTTTT
>TRBJ2-1|TRBD2|TRBV6-4|NA
CASRREASYNEQFF
TGTGCCAGCAGGCGGGAGGCCTCCTACAATGAGCAGTTCTTC
>TRBJ2-1|TRBD1|TRBV9|NA
CASSVAGGGYNEQFF
TGTGCCAGCAGCGTAGCAGGGGGCGGCTACAATGAGCAGTTCTTC
>TRBJ2-5|TRBD2|TRBV9|few
CASSVESGSWQTQYF
TGTGCCAGCAGCGTAGAAAGCGGGAGCTGGCAGACCCAGTACTTC
>TRBJ2-5|TRBD2|TRBV4-1|NA
CASSHSPPPLAGGETQYF
TGCGCCAGCAGCCATTCCCCTCCCCCTCTAGCGGGAGGGGAGACCCAGTACTTC
>TRBJ2-3|NA|TRBV7-6|NA
CASSLGRSTDTQYF
TGTGCCAGCAGCTTAGGGCGGAGCACAGATACGCAGTATTTT
>TRBJ2-7|TRBD1|TRBV19|NA
CASSWTGSLYEQYF
TGTGCCAGTAGTTGGACAGGGTCCCTGTACGAGCAGTACTTC
>TRBJ2-6|NA|TRBV5-1|once
CASSLSLSGANVLTF
TGCGCCAGCAGCTTGTCGCTCTCTGGGGCCAACGTCCTGACTTTC
>TRBJ2-7|NA|TRBV7-2|NA
CASSLGSAILTYEQYF
TGTGCCAGCAGCTTGGGTAGCGCGATACTAACCTACGAGCAGTACTTC
>TRBJ2-7|NA|TRBV5-1|once
CASSLGGYEQYF
TGCGCCAGCAGCTTGGGCGGGTACGAGCAGTACTTC
>TRBJ2-1|NA|TRBV7-8|NA
CASSLDDRQARIYNEQFF
TGTGCCAGCAGCTTAGACGATAGGCAGGCAAGAATATACAATGAGCAGTTCTTC
>TRBJ2-7|NA|TRBV5-1|NA
CASKPGASYEQYF
TGCGCCAGCAAGCCGGGGGCGTCCTACGAGCAGTACTTC
>TRBJ2-2|NA|TRBV4-2|NA
CASSQGENTGELFF
TGTGCCAGCAGCCAAGGGGAGAACACCGGGGAGCTGTTTTTT
>TRBJ2-3|TRBD1|TRBV5-1|once
CASSYLYRGRTDTQYF
TGCGCCAGCAGCTACCTATACAGGGGGCGCACAGATACGCAGTATTTT
>TRBJ2-1|NA|TRBV4-2|NA
CASSPIGLNEQFF
TGTGCCAGCAGCCCCATTGGGCTCAATGAGCAGTTCTTC
>TRBJ1-2|NA|TRBV5-1|NA
CASSLSENYGYTF
TGCGCCAGCAGCTTGAGTGAGAATTATGGCTACACCTTC
>TRBJ2-5|NA|TRBV6-1|once
CASSEWETQYF
TGTGCCAGCAGTGAATGGGAGACCCAGTACTTC
>TRBJ2-1|NA|TRBV7-3|NA
CASSLTFWAEGPNEQFF
TGTGCCAGCAGCTTAACGTTTTGGGCTGAAGGACCCAATGAGCAGTTCTTC
>TRBJ2-7|TRBD1|TRBV5-8|NA
CATCYGTGFYEQYF
TGTGCCACCTGCTACGGGACAGGCTTTTACGAGCAGTACTTC
>TRBJ2-7|TRBD1|TRBV6-1|NA
CASSPRTGGSYEQYF
TGTGCCAGCAGTCCCCGGACAGGGGGCTCCTACGAGCAGTACTTC
>TRBJ2-4|NA|TRBV7-2|NA
CASSLYVNIQYF
TGTGCCAGCAGCTTGTACGTAAACATTCAGTACTTC
>TRBJ2-7|NA|TRBV5-8|NA
CASTPYLGTLYEQYF
TGTGCCAGCACCCCCTACCTAGGGACTCTATACGAGCAGTACTTC
>TRBJ2-3|NA|TRBV28|NA
CASSLHGTQYF
TGTGCCAGCAGTTTGCACGGTACGCAGTATTTT
>TRBJ2-7|NA|TRBV28|NA
CASSSNYEQYF
TGTGCCAGCAGTTCCAACTACGAGCAGTACTTC
>TRBJ2-1|NA|TRBV7-9|NA
CASSLPGMSSYNEQFF
TGTGCCAGCAGCTTACCAGGCATGAGCTCCTACAATGAGCAGTTCTTC
>TRBJ1-5|NA|TRBV9|once
CASSVGDYSNQPQHF
TGTGCCAGCAGCGTAGGGGATTATAGCAATCAGCCCCAGCATTTT
>TRBJ2-5|NA|TRBV10-1|NA
CASSAEGETQYF
TGCGCCAGCAGTGCCGAGGGAGAGACCCAGTACTTC
>TRBJ1-4|NA|TRBV7-9|NA
CASSLLGGGTTNEKLFF
TGTGCCAGCAGCTTATTAGGGGGAGGTACAACTAATGAAAAACTGTTTTTT
>TRBJ1-5|NA|TRBV6-5|NA
CASSYSIGQPQHF
TGTGCCAGCAGTTACTCCATTGGGCAGCCCCAGCATTTT
>TRBJ1-2|NA|TRBV5-1|NA
CASRGNQADYGYTF
TGCGCCAGCAGGGGGAACCAGGCTGACTATGGCTACACCTTC
>TRBJ2-7|TRBD2|TRBV5-1|NA
CASSLEASGNSYEQYF
TGCGCCAGCAGCTTGGAGGCTAGCGGGAACTCCTACGAGCAGTACTTC
>TRBJ2-1|TRBD2|TRBV10-2|NA
CASSGGRYNEQFF
TGCGCCAGCAGTGGCGGGAGATACAATGAGCAGTTCTTC
>TRBJ2-3|NA|TRBV18|NA
CASSPTGDTQYF
TGTGCCAGCTCACCAACTGGAGATACGCAGTATTTT